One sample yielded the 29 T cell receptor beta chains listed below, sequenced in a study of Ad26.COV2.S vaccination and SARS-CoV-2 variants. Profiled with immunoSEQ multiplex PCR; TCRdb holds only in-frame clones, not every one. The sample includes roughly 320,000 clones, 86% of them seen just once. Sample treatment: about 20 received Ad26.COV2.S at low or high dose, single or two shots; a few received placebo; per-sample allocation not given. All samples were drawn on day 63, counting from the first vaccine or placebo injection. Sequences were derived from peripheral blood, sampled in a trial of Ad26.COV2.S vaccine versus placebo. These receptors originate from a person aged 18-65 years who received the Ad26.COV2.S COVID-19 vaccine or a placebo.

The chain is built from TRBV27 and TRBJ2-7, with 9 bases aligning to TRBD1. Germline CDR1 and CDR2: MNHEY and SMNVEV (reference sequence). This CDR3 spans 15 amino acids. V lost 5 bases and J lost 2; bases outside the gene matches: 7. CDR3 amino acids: CASSPQGQGTYEQYF. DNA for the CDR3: TGTGCCAGCAGTCCCCAGGGACAGGGAACCTACGAGCAGTACTTC.

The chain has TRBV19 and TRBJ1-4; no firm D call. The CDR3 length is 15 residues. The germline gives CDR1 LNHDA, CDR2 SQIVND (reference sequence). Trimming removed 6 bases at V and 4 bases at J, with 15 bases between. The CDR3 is CASSRSWTDNEKLFF. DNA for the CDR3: TGTGCCAGTAGCCGCTCTTGGACCGATAATGAAAAACTGTTTTTT.

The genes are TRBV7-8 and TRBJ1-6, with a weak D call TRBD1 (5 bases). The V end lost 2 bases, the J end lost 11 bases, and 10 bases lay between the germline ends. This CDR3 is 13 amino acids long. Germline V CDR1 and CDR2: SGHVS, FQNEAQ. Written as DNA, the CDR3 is TGTGCCAGCAGCTTATCGGGACGGACACCCCTCCACTTT. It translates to CASSLSGRTPLHF.

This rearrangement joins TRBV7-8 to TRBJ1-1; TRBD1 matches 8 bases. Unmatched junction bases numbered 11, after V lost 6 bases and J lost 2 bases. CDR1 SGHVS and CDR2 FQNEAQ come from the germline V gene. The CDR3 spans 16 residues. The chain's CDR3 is CASRARTGLGNTEAFF. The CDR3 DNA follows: TGTGCCAGCAGAGCTCGGACAGGGTTGGGAAACACTGAAGCTTTCTTT.

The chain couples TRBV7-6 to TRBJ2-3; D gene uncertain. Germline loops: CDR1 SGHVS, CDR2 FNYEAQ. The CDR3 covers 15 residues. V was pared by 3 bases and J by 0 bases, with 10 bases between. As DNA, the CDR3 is TGTGCCAGCAGCTTCCAGCCTTCTAGCACAGATACGCAGTATTTT. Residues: CASSFQPSSTDTQYF.

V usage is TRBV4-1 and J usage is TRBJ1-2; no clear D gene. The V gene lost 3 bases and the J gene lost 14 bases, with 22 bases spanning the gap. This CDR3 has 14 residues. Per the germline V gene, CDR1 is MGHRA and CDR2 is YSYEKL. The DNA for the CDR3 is TGCGCCAGCAGCCAGCTACAGATTAACTATTCAAAGACCTTC. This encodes CASSQLQINYSKTF.

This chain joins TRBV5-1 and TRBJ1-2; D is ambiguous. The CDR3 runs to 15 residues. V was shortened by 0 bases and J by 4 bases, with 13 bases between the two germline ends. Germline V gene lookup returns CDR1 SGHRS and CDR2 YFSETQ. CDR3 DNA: TGCGCCAGCAGCTTGGATCGCAGGACCTCCTATGGCTACACCTTC. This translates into CASSLDRRTSYGYTF.

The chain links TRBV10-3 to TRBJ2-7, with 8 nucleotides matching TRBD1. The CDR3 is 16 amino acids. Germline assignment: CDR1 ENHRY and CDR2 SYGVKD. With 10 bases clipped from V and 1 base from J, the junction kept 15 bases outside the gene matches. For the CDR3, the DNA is TGTGCCACCGCCCAGACGACGGGACAGGTATCCTACGAGCAGTACTTC. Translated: CATAQTTGQVSYEQYF.

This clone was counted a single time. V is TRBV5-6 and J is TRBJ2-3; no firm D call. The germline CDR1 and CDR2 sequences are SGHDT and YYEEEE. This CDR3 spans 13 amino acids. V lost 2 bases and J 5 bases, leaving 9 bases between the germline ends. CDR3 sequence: CASSLKPGDTQYF. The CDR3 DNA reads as TGTGCCAGCAGCTTAAAGCCCGGAGATACGCAGTATTTT.

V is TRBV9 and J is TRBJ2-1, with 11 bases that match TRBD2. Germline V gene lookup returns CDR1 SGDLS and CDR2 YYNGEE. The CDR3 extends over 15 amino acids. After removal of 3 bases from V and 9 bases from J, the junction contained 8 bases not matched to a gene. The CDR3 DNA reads TGTGCCAGCAGCGCAACTAGCGGGGGATTGGGTGAGCAGTTCTTC. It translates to CASSATSGGLGEQFF. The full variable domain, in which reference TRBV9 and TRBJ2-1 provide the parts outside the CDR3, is DSGVTQTPKHLITATGQRVTLRCSPRSGDLSVYWYQQSLDQGLQFLIQYYNGEERAKGNILERFSAQQFPDLHSELNLSSLELGDSALYFCASSATSGGLGEQFFGPGTRLTVL.

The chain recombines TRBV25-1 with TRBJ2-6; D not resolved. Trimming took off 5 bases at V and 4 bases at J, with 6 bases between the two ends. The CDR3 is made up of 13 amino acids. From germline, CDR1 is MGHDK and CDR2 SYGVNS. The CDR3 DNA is TGTGCCAGCAGTCTCGGGGGGGCCAACGTCCTGACTTTC. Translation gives CASSLGGANVLTF.

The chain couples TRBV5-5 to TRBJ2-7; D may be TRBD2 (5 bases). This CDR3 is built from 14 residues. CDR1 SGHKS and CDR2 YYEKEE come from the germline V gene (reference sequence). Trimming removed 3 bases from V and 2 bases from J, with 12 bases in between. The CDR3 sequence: CASSSDGITYEQYF. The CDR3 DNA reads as TGTGCCAGCAGCTCGGACGGGATCACCTACGAGCAGTACTTC.

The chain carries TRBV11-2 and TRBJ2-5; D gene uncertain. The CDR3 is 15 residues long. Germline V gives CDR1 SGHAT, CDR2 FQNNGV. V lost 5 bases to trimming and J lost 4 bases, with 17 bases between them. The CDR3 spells CASSPEGGRIETQYF. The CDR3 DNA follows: TGTGCCAGCAGCCCGGAAGGTGGACGTATAGAGACCCAGTACTTC. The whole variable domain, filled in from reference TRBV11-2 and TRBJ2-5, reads EAGVAQSPRYKIIEKRQSVAFWCNPISGHATLYWYQQILGQGPKLLIQFQNNGVVDDSQLPKDRFSAERLKGVDSTLKIQPAKLEDSAVYLCASSPEGGRIETQYFGPGTRLLVL.

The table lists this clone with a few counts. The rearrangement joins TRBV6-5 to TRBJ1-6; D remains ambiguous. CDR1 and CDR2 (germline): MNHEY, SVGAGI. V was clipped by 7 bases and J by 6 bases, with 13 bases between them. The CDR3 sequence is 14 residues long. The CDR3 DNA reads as TGTGCCAGCACTCAAAGGGAGTCTAATTCACCCCTCCACTTT. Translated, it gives CASTQRESNSPLHF.

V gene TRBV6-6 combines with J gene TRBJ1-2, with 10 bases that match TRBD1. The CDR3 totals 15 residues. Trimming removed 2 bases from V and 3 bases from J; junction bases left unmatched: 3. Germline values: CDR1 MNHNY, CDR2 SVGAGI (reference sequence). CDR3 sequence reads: CASSYDRGRDYGYTF. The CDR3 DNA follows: TGTGCCAGCAGTTACGACAGGGGGCGCGACTATGGCTACACCTTC.

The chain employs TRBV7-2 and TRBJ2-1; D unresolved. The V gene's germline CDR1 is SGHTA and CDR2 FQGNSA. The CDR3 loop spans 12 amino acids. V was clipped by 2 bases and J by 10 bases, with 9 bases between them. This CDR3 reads CASSLSGREQFF. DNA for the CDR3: TGTGCCAGCAGCTTATCAGGACGCGAGCAGTTCTTC.

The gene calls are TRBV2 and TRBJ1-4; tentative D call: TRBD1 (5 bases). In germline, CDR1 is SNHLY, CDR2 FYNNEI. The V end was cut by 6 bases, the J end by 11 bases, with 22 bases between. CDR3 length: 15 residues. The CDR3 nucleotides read TGTGCCAGCAGACTAGGCTTGTCGCAGGGAGAGAAACTGTTTTTT. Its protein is CASRLGLSQGEKLFF.

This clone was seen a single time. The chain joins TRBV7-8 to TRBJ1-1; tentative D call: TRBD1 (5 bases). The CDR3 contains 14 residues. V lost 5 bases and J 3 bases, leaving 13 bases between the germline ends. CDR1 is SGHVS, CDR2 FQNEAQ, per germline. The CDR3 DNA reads TGTGCCAGCAGCCCATGGGGGGTTGACACTGAAGCTTTCTTT. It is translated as CASSPWGVDTEAFF.

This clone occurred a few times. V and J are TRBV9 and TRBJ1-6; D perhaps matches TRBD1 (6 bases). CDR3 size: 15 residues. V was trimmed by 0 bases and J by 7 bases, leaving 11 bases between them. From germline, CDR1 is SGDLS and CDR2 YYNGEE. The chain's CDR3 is CASSVADSPNSPLHF. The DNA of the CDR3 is TGTGCCAGCAGCGTAGCGGACAGTCCCAATTCACCCCTCCACTTT.

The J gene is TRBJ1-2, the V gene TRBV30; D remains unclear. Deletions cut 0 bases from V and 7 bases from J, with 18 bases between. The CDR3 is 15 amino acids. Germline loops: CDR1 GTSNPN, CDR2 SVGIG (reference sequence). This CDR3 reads CAWSVPGKATLGYTF. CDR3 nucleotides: TGTGCCTGGAGTGTACCGGGGAAGGCGACTCTTGGCTACACCTTC.

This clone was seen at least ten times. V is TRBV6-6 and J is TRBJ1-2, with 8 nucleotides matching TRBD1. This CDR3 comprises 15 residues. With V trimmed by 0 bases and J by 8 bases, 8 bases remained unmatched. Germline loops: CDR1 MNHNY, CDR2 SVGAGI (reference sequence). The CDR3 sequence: CASSYSQGAEIGYTF. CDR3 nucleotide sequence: TGTGCCAGCAGTTACTCGCAGGGGGCGGAGATAGGCTACACCTTC.

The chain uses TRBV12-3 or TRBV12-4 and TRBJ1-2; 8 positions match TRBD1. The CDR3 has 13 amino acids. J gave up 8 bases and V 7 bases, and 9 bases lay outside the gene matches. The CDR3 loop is CASKTGQGAGYTF. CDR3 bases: TGTGCCAGCAAAACGGGGCAGGGGGCCGGCTACACCTTC.

The CDR3 here is CASSGDGFGTDTQYF. CDR3 coding DNA: TGTGCCAGCAGCGGGGACGGCTTCGGCACAGATACGCAGTATTTT. V usage is TRBV9 and J usage is TRBJ2-3; the D call may be TRBD1 or TRBD2 (5 bases each). Germline V gene sequence: CDR1 SGDLS, CDR2 YYNGEE. This CDR3 has 15 amino acids. Trimming took off 3 bases at V and 1 base at J, with 12 bases between the two ends.

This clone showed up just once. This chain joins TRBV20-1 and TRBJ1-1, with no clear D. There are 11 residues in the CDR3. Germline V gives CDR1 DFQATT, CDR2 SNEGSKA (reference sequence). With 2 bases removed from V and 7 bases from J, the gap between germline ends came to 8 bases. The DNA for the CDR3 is TGCAGTGCTAGAATTGGACTTGAAGCTTTCTTT. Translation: CSARIGLEAFF.

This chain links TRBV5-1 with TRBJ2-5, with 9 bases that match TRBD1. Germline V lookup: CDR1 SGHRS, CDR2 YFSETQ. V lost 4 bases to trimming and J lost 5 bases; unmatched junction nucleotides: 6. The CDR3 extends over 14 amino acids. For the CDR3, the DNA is TGCGCCAGCAGCCGGGACAGGGAGGGGGAGACCCAGTACTTC. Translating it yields CASSRDREGETQYF.

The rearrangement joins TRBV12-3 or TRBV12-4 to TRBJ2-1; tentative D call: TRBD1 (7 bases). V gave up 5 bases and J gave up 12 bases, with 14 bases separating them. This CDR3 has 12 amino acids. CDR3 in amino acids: CASSTRGVLQFF. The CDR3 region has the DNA TGTGCCAGCAGTACCAGGGGGGTTTTGCAGTTCTTC.

The CDR3 DNA follows: TGTGCCAGCAGCCCTAGCGGGGGCTCCTACAATGAGCAGTTCTTC. Its translation is CASSPSGGSYNEQFF. The chain uses TRBV7-8 and TRBJ2-1; 10 bases fit TRBD2. Germline assignment: CDR1 SGHVS and CDR2 FQNEAQ. The length of the CDR3 is 15 residues. V lost 5 bases and J lost 0; bases outside the gene matches: 1.

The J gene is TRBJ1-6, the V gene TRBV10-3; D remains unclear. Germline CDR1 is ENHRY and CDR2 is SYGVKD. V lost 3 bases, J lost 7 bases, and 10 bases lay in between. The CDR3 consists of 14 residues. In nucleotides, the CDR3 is TGTGCCATCAGTGATGGGGTTGGAAATTCACCCCTCCACTTT. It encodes CAISDGVGNSPLHF.

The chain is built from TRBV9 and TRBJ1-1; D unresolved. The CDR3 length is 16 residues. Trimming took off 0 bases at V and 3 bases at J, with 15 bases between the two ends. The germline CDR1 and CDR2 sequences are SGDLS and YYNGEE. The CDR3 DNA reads TGTGCCAGCAGCGTAGAACGCCCAGGAGGGCACACTGAAGCTTTCTTT. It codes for CASSVERPGGHTEAFF.